The 26 T cell receptor beta chains below come from one sample, sequenced in a study of breast tumors, draining lymph nodes, adjacent tissues. Axillary draining lymph nodes of breast cancer patients supplied the node samples. TCRdb reanalysed the multiplex PCR reads using MiXCR and keeps one entry per CDR3 protein. The repertoire holds about 230,000 distinct CDR3 sequences, roughly 32% seen once, with more than 1.3% in the top ten. Sequences were obtained from axillary lymph node tissue. These receptor sequences come from a female donor with breast cancer. Some clones in this sample may be carry-over from other donors' samples.

This clonotype was seen a handful of times. The chain carries TRBV14 and TRBJ1-1; D is unclear. Germline V gene lookup returns CDR1 SGHDN and CDR2 FVKESK. The CDR3 has 14 amino acids. Trimming stripped 4 bases from V and 1 base from J, with 10 bases between. The CDR3 DNA reads TGTGCCAGCAGCCTTCGGACGGAGAACACTGAAGCTTTCTTT. The encoded protein is CASSLRTENTEAFF.

This clonotype was picked up many times. The chain recombines TRBV29-1 with TRBJ2-2; tentative D call: TRBD2 (5 bases). CDR1 is SQVTM, CDR2 ANQGSEA, per germline. The CDR3 consists of 12 residues. Trimming took 7 bases from V and 2 from J, leaving 8 bases between them. The CDR3 bases are TGCAGCGCAGGACTCAACACCGGGGAGCTGTTTTTT. As protein: CSAGLNTGELFF.

The table lists this clonotype with many counts. The rearrangement links TRBV11-3 to TRBJ2-5, with 9 bases matching TRBD2. The CDR3 has 16 residues. The germline V gene encodes CDR1 SGHNT and CDR2 YENEEA. V shed 4 bases and J 1 base; nucleotides not matched to a gene: 7. As DNA, the CDR3 is TGTGCCAGCAGCTACCGTCTAGCGGGGACCCAAGAGACCCAGTACTTC. Residues: CASSYRLAGTQETQYF.

This clonotype was seen at least ten times. This chain connects TRBV15 to TRBJ2-3; perhaps D is TRBD1 or TRBD2 (5 bases each). The ends were cut back, 5 bases at V and 3 bases at J, with 15 bases in the middle. The germline V gene encodes CDR1 LNHNV and CDR2 YYDKDF (reference sequence). The CDR3 totals 15 residues. The CDR3 sequence: CATSFGARMTDTQYF. CDR3 sequence (DNA): TGTGCCACCAGCTTCGGGGCCAGAATGACAGATACGCAGTATTTT. The full variable domain, completed using reference TRBV15 and TRBJ2-3, is DAMVIQNPRYQVTQFGKPVTLSCSQTLNHNVMYWYQQKSSQAPKLLFHYYDKDFNNEADTPDNFQSRRPNTSFCFLDIRSPGLGDTAMYLCATSFGARMTDTQYFGPGTRLTVL.

V gene TRBV29-1 combines with J gene TRBJ1-4; 8 nucleotides match TRBD1. Trimming at V came to 8 bases and at J to 3 bases, leaving 8 bases not matched to a gene. The CDR3 extends over 14 amino acids. The germline V gene has CDR1 SQVTM and CDR2 ANQGSEA. The CDR3 sequence is CSSDTGGPNEKLFF. The CDR3 coding sequence is TGCAGCAGTGATACAGGGGGTCCTAATGAAAAACTGTTTTTT.

This clonotype occurred many times. The rearrangement links TRBV5-6 to TRBJ1-2, with 7 bases that match TRBD1. V lost 0 bases, J lost 3 bases, and 2 bases stayed unmatched. This CDR3 has 14 amino acids. Germline values: CDR1 SGHDT, CDR2 YYEEEE. This chain's CDR3 is CASSLVDRDYGYTF. CDR3 DNA: TGTGCCAGCAGCTTGGTAGACAGGGACTATGGCTACACCTTC.

This clonotype was seen ten or more times. V usage is TRBV6-5 and J usage is TRBJ1-6; the D gene is possibly TRBD1 (5 bases). The V end lost 1 base, the J end lost 8 bases, and 9 bases lay between the germline ends. CDR3 length equals 14 residues. Germline V gene sequence: CDR1 MNHEY, CDR2 SVGAGI. The CDR3 region is CASSYYQQDSPLHF. The CDR3 DNA is TGTGCCAGCAGTTACTACCAACAGGATTCACCCCTCCACTTT.

This clonotype has a count of ten or more. V gene TRBV12-5 combines with J gene TRBJ1-2; D is uncertain. CDR3 length equals 14 residues. V was clipped by 2 bases and J by 3 bases, with 10 bases between them. The V gene's germline CDR1 is LGHNT and CDR2 FRNRAP. CDR3 bases: TGTGCTAGTGGTTTGAAAGGGCTGTACTATGGCTACACCTTC. Its translation: CASGLKGLYYGYTF.

This clonotype was detected many times. This sequence joins TRBV20-1 and TRBJ2-1; either TRBD1 or TRBD2 may fit D (6 bases each). V was shortened by 6 bases and J by 5 bases, with 17 bases between the two germline ends. This CDR3 spans 14 amino acids. Germline V CDR1 and CDR2: DFQATT, SNEGSKA (reference sequence). The CDR3 reads CSAVRQGRNNEQFF. Written as DNA, the CDR3 is TGCAGTGCAGTACGGCAGGGGAGGAACAATGAGCAGTTCTTC.

This clonotype was seen at least ten times. The J gene is TRBJ1-2, the V gene TRBV6-1; D possibly corresponds to TRBD1 (5 bases). Trimming stripped 2 bases from V and 3 bases from J, with 7 bases between. Germline CDR1 reads MNHNS; CDR2 reads SASEGT. The CDR3 loop spans 13 amino acids. The CDR3 sequence: CASSETRDYGYTF. As DNA, the CDR3 is TGTGCCAGCAGTGAAACCAGGGACTATGGCTACACCTTC.

This clonotype was observed many times. This chain connects TRBV12-3 or TRBV12-4 to TRBJ1-3; D possibly corresponds to TRBD1 (5 bases). V was clipped by 4 bases and J by 4 bases, with 8 bases between them. The CDR3 runs to 13 residues. CDR3: CASSSGWGNTIYF. The CDR3 nucleotides read TGTGCCAGCAGTTCAGGGTGGGGAAACACCATATATTTT.

This clonotype showed up many times. This chain uses TRBV28 with TRBJ2-1, with a tentative D call TRBD2 (6 bases). The CDR3 is 16 residues long. The V gene lost 3 bases and the J gene lost 14 bases, with 26 bases spanning the gap. CDR1 is MDHEN and CDR2 is SYDVKM in the germline V gene. In nucleotides, the CDR3 is TGTGCCAGCAGTTTGAGGCCTAATAGCGGCAACCCTGGGAAGTTCTTC. This gives the protein CASSLRPNSGNPGKFF.

This clonotype was detected only a few times. A read error may explain this, as a much larger clone is one base away. V usage is TRBV9 and J usage is TRBJ2-2; D may be TRBD2 (6 bases). The germline V gene encodes CDR1 SGDLS and CDR2 YYNGEE. This CDR3 has 14 residues. This CDR3 reads CASSVVGGAGELSF. The CDR3 DNA reads TGTGCCAGCAGCGTAGTCGGGGGAGCCGGGGAGCTGTCTTTT.

In its sample, this clonotype was seen many times. The chain links TRBV11-2 to TRBJ1-6; no clear D gene. The V and J ends lost 5 bases and 9 bases respectively, with 11 bases between them. CDR3 length: 13 residues. CDR1 is SGHAT and CDR2 is FQNNGV in the germline V gene. In DNA, the CDR3 is TGTGCCAGCAGCCGGGGTCAGCTTTCACCCCTCCACTTT. Amino acids: CASSRGQLSPLHF.

This clonotype was detected many times. The V call is TRBV12-3 or TRBV12-4, the J call TRBJ2-3, with 7 positions matching TRBD2. The CDR3 covers 14 residues. V lost 5 bases to trimming and J lost 11 bases; unmatched junction nucleotides: 13. The CDR3 DNA reads TGTGCCAGCAGTGGGAGGGCCACCCCAATCCTGCAGTATTTT. Translation gives CASSGRATPILQYF.

In its sample, this clonotype was seen many times. The chain uses TRBV5-6 and TRBJ2-1; D unresolved. CDR1 and CDR2 (germline): SGHDT, YYEEEE. Trimming took 4 bases from V and 10 from J, leaving 15 bases between them. This CDR3 is built from 13 residues. CDR3 in amino acids: CASSARASREQFF. CDR3 sequence (DNA): TGTGCCAGCAGCGCCCGGGCGAGTAGGGAGCAGTTCTTC.

The table lists this clonotype with many counts. DNA for the CDR3: TGTGCCAGCAGCCAAGATACCGGGACCCCTAGCACAGATACGCAGTATTTT. It yields the protein CASSQDTGTPSTDTQYF. This chain connects TRBV4-2 to TRBJ2-3, with D tentatively TRBD1 or TRBD2 (5 bases each). With 0 bases removed from V and 0 bases from J, the gap between germline ends came to 13 bases. Germline V CDR1 and CDR2: LGHNA, YNFKEQ. This CDR3 has 17 residues.

This clonotype was counted at least ten times. This chain connects TRBV6-6 to TRBJ1-5; D possibly corresponds to TRBD1 (6 bases). V lost 7 bases to trimming and J lost 0 bases, with 19 bases between them. The germline V gene encodes CDR1 MNHNY and CDR2 SVGAGI (reference sequence). This CDR3 comprises 17 residues. CDR3 in amino acids: CASTLRTEMYSNQPQHF. CDR3 DNA: TGTGCCAGCACCTTAAGGACAGAGATGTATAGCAATCAGCCCCAGCATTTT.

This clonotype was picked up many times. The genes are TRBV20-1 and TRBJ2-6; D remains unclear. This CDR3 has 12 residues. From germline, CDR1 is DFQATT and CDR2 SNEGSKA (reference sequence). V lost 7 bases to trimming and J lost 0 bases, with 4 bases between them. This chain's CDR3 is CSVVSGANVLTF. In nucleotides, the CDR3 is TGCAGTGTCGTCTCTGGGGCCAACGTCCTGACTTTC.

This chain links TRBV5-8 with TRBJ1-5; 8 bases line up with TRBD1. The CDR3 covers 13 residues. V trimming: 4 bases; J trimming: 11 bases; junction bases outside the gene matches: 8. Germline CDR1 SGHTS, CDR2 YDEGEE. The CDR3 loop reads CASSETGTGTQHF. Here the CDR3 DNA reads TGTGCCAGCAGCGAAACCGGGACAGGCACCCAGCATTTT.

At least ten counts were recorded for this clonotype. The rearrangement joins TRBV20-1 to TRBJ2-6; D gene ambiguous. The length of the CDR3 is 13 residues. The germline CDR1 and CDR2 sequences are DFQATT and SNEGSKA (reference sequence). V was trimmed by 3 bases and J by 0 bases, leaving 3 bases between them. The DNA of the CDR3 is TGCAGTGCTAGTGTCTCTGGGGCCAACGTCCTGACTTTC. Translation gives CSASVSGANVLTF.

This clonotype appeared a few times. The rearrangement links TRBV5-1 to TRBJ1-6, with 7 bases fitting TRBD1. In germline, CDR1 is SGHRS, CDR2 YFSETQ. This CDR3 is built from 16 residues. The trim removed 4 bases at V and 7 bases at J, leaving 11 bases unmatched. As DNA, the CDR3 is TGCGCCAGCAGCCTCGGGCAGGGGGTCGACAATTCACCCCTCCACTTT. Translated, it gives CASSLGQGVDNSPLHF. Looking up the rest from reference TRBV5-1 and TRBJ1-6 gives the full variable domain: KAGVTQTPRYLIKTRGQQVTLSCSPISGHRSVSWYQQTPGQGLQFLFEYFSETQRNKGNFPGRFSGRQFSNSRSEMNVSTLELGDSALYLCASSLGQGVDNSPLHFGNGTRLTVT.

The rearrangement links TRBV4-3 to TRBJ1-2; 12 bases match TRBD1. After removal of 2 bases from V and 7 bases from J, the junction contained 5 bases not matched to a gene. CDR3 length equals 15 residues. Germline assignment: CDR1 LGHNA and CDR2 YSLEER. CDR3 nucleotides: TGCGCCAGCAGCCAATTCGGGACAGGGGGCACTGGCTACACCTTC. Amino acids: CASSQFGTGGTGYTF.

The chain has TRBV6-1 and TRBJ2-5; 8 nucleotides match TRBD1. Germline-derived CDR1 and CDR2 are MNHNS and SASEGT. The V segment lost 7 bases and the J segment 5 bases; nucleotides outside the gene matches: 12. The CDR3 has 15 amino acids. CDR3 in DNA: TGTGCCAGCATCCTAGACAGGGGTACCGGGGAGACCCAGTACTTC. Amino acid sequence: CASILDRGTGETQYF.

This clonotype was recorded only once. At one end the junction does not follow the germline gene, possibly because of a read error. The chain combines TRBV9 with TRBJ2-5; D may be TRBD2 (6 bases). The CDR3 runs 15 residues. Germline-derived CDR1 and CDR2 are SGDLS and YYNGEE. The CDR3 loop reads CASSFSGRRVETPYF. CDR3 nucleotide sequence: TGTGCCAGCAGCTTTTCTGGGAGGCGCGTCGAGACCCCGTACTTC.

The chain recombines TRBV20-1 with TRBJ2-1, with D possibly matching TRBD2 (6 bases). Germline CDR1 and CDR2: DFQATT and SNEGSKA (reference sequence). The CDR3 covers 14 residues. Trimming cost V 6 bases and J 8 bases, with 20 bases left between them. DNA for the CDR3: TGCAGTGCGACGCCGGACGGGAGAAGTGATGAGCAGTTCTTC. Its protein product is CSATPDGRSDEQFF.